Sequencing of this TCR beta chain was carried out in a study of shared clonotypes between healthy human individuals (dated by TCRdb to the early 2020s). For the wider study: A few men and a couple of women, aged 18 to 49 years, made up the cohort. For each donor, CD4 naive and CD4 memory were each given three plates, CD8 naive was given two plates, and CD8 memory was given one plate. To estimate repertoire size and how much clonotypes are shared between individuals, the study performed deep sequencing of blood TCR repertoires from about five healthy adults. To increase sequencing depth and limit assay-specific biases, TCR repertoire library preparation and sequencing were carried out by different laboratories using diverse techniques. Between about 0.94 and 8.9 billion PBMCs per donor were obtained by leukapheresis.

Study-wide findings and limitations: Compared with non-shared clonotypes, clonotypes shared by all four sorted-subset donors had higher generation probabilities. Rarefaction of sorted-subset datasets indicated incomplete sequencing despite the large sequencing depth. When several donors were compared, the shared fraction of clonotypes was around 4.6% for naive CD4, 3.5% to 4% for naive CD8, about 2.4% for memory CD4, and roughly 0.4% for memory CD8. Pairwise subsampling indicated that sequencing depth was expected to affect the degree of clonotype sharing among donors. Because the study included a small number of donors, the genetic and exposure-history diversity represented was limited. Only blood was sampled, and tissue TCR repertoires likely differ from those in blood. Larger estimated clonotype richness was generally found for naive subsets than for memory subsets.

Donors were healthy HIV-negative adults with no recently reported acute infections or vaccinations. Every donor was a Caucasian adult residing in Nashville, Tennessee, USA. CD4+ T cells were enriched through magnetic negative selection, after which naive cells were positively selected on CD45RA and the remaining negative fraction served as the memory subset. After blood collection by leukapheresis, PBMCs were isolated using Ficoll-Histopaque density gradient centrifugation and then cryopreserved in the vapor phase of liquid nitrogen. Analytical flow cytometry was used to check the purity and quantity of every magnetically sorted T cell population. Each sorted fraction had its genomic DNA isolated and then quantified by UV absorbance on a Nanodrop 2000c. Using the deep immunoSEQ assay, multiplex PCR amplified TCR CDR3 regions from genomic DNA. Extracted genomic DNA from each cell subset was spread evenly across all wells of several immunoSEQ 96-well plates, with each plate serving as a replicate. For sorted subsets, approximately 190 ng of genomic DNA, equivalent to about 30,000 T cell genomes, went into each replicate PCR. Purified libraries were quantified with a Qubit 3.0 fluorometer, sized on a Bioanalyzer 2100, and re-quantified with the KAPA Library Quantification kit. A separate single-read 150-cycle Illumina NextSeq 550 flow cell was used to sequence each immunoSEQ 96-well plate. The published analysis was carried out like this. The immunoSEQ output contained only junctional sequences without quality scores, so filtering could not match that applied to full-length reads. Sequences were annotated with PyIR, a Python wrapper for IgBLAST v1.9, and V/J genes and CDR3 were assigned using IMGT germline references. Reads were filtered out if the reads had weak V/J assignments (E-value above 1e-6), no CDR3, stop codons, out-of-frame junctions, or ambiguous translated residues. V3J clonotypes were defined as sequences sharing an identical inferred V gene, J gene, and CDR3 amino acid sequence. Percentage overlap between repertoires was calculated by dividing the number of shared unique clonotypes by the size of the smaller repertoire. Richness of each repertoire was evaluated using RTK rarefaction, the Chao1 estimator, and Recon v2.1 estimates of unobserved clonotypes. Generation probabilities for all TCRbeta clonotypes obtained by the gDNA method from a few donors were computed using OLGA. TCRdb carries this immuneACCESS record with in-frame sequences only. Its versions omit some clonotypes, under half of them owing to an unresolved V gene in the studies checked, with the rest unexplained. That table gives V, J and clone size, and the DNA gave D and trimming. In this sample the table shows about 2 million clones, roughly 96% of which occur a single time. The top ten clonotypes cover approximately 0.13% of the sample.

A remark on this clone: Its antigen remains undetermined. Base qualities are not provided; no much larger clone lies one nucleotide away.

The germline V gene (reference sequence) provides CDR1 SEHNR and CDR2 FQNEAQ. Here V drops 5 bases and J drops 1 base, and the junction holds 8 bases not matched to any gene. The CDR3 sequence holds 16 residues, the cysteine and phenylalanine included. Just the 48-base CDR3 DNA is kept, in frame starting at base 1. This sequence originates from a man aged 18 to 35 in good health. What was sequenced was naive CD4+ T cells sorted from blood. This specimen's cell subset or site label, interpreted: CD45RA+ positively selected. The chain is made from TRBV7-9 and TRBJ1-3, and TRBD1 matches 7 of the central bases. Read as DNA, the sequence is TGTGCCAGCAGCCTACAGGGACAGTTGTCTGGAAACACCATATATTTT. Its translation reads: CASSLQGQLSGNTIYF.